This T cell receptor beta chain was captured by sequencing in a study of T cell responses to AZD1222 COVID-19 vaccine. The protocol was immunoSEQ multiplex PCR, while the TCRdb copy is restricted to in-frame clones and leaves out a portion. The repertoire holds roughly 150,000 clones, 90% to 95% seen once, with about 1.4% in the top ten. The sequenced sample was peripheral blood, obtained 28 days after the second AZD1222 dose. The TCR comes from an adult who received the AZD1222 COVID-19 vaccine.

The CDR3 DNA reads as TGTGCCAGCGGTCAATTCCAGGGAGCCGCCTACGAGCAGTACTTC. Protein: CASGQFQGAAYEQYF. This chain connects TRBV2 to TRBJ2-7; possibly TRBD1 or TRBD2 for D (5 bases each). The CDR3 totals 15 residues. CDR1 is SNHLY, CDR2 FYNNEI, per germline. Trimming shortened V by 8 bases and J by 2 bases, and 19 bases separated the two germline ends.